This T cell receptor beta chain stems from a study of stem cell transplantation in POMP-related autoinflammatory disease (dated by TCRdb to the early 2020s). Notes on the research overall: According to the study's hypothesis, the TRB repertoire gets skewed because defective thymoproteasomes impair MHC class I-dependent CD8+ T-cell differentiation and positive selection. Prior to transplant, the patients had skewing toward CD4+ naive T cells, low CD8+ T-cell proportions, and reduced T-cell cytokine secretion. The effect of POMP deficiency on T-cell receptor beta repertoire diversity and CDR3 characteristics was assessed by high-throughput TRB sequencing. What the research found in general, with its limitations: The number of unique TRB V-J gene pairings was restricted in PRAID patients. Across all analyzed T-cell subsets, PRAID patients showed a trend toward higher clonality and lower TRB diversity. In PRAID patients, the trend toward increased clonality and lower diversity reached statistical significance only for regulatory T cells.

Receptors were amplified or captured by the immunoSEQ multiplex PCR assay. The study's own analysis went as follows. Shannon entropy, which takes clonal size distribution into account, was used to quantify repertoire diversity. The Gini-Simpson index (Simpson_1-D) was used to measure inequality of clonotype distribution. Imported from immuneACCESS, the table was reduced by TCRdb to in-frame sequences with V and J called. These copies leave out some clones; in studies compared against another copy, an unresolved V gene accounts for under half, and the cause of the remainder is not known. V and J calls and clone size are copied from that table; D and trimming were computed from the DNA. The sample table shows fewer than 30,000 clones, and around 83% are seen once. The ten largest clones take up around 2.5% of the sample. Note on this clone: The target of this receptor is not known. Base-call qualities are not available, and no considerably larger clone is one nucleotide away.

Spanning cysteine to phenylalanine, the CDR3 consists of 14 amino acids. Here the CDR3 DNA is all that survives: 42 bases in frame from base 1. Via the germline V gene, CDR1 is SGHAT and CDR2 FQNNGV. Trimming accounts for 3 bases at V and 7 bases at J, while the number of junction bases matched to no gene is 5. The intended sense of this specimen's time point label: before hematopoietic stem cell transplant. PRAID featured prominent immunodeficiency alongside autoinflammation. Before TRB sequencing, the T-cell subsets, namely conventional T cells, CD8+ T cells, regulatory T cells, and T follicular helper cells, were sorted.

The TCR sequence derives from a human donor with POMP-related autoinflammation and immune dysregulation (PRAID). The chain was built from TRBV11-2 and TRBJ2-1, with TRBD2 identical over 8 junction bases. The source was CD4+ T cells from PBMCs, collected before stem cell transplantation. The nucleotide sequence reads TGTGCCAGCAGCTTCCCCGGGACTAGAAATGAGCAGTTCTTC. This yields the protein CASSFPGTRNEQFF.